These T cell receptor beta chains were read from a single sample in a study of CD8+CD57+ T cells in acquired aplastic anemia. TCRdb reprocessed the reads with MiXCR, giving one entry per CDR3 protein. The sample carries about 110,000 distinct CDR3 sequences, less than 65% recorded once. Sample: sorted CD4+, CD8+, or CD8+CD57+ T cells (not recorded which) from PBMCs. Receptors were obtained from a human donor in good health, serving as a control. Both conserved end residues are part of each CDR3. Each record gives: clone size, J gene, D gene, V gene, CDR3 protein, CDR3 DNA. The D gene is left open where the match is weak. Clone sizes are given selectively: once, few, many, or a class where the clone is expanded.

clone size: .; J gene: TRBJ2-7; D gene: .; V gene: TRBV2; CDR3 protein: CASSEQYEQYF; CDR3 DNA: TGTGCCAGCAGTGAGCAGTACGAGCAGTACTTC
clone size: .; J gene: TRBJ1-2; D gene: TRBD1; V gene: TRBV29-1; CDR3 protein: CSVGQGHYGYTF; CDR3 DNA: TGCAGCGTGGGACAGGGGCACTATGGCTACACCTTC
clone size: .; J gene: TRBJ1-5; D gene: .; V gene: TRBV19; CDR3 protein: CASSQGIGNQPQHF; CDR3 DNA: TGTGCCAGTAGCCAGGGCATCGGCAATCAGCCCCAGCATTTT
clone size: .; J gene: TRBJ1-2; D gene: .; V gene: TRBV4-1; CDR3 protein: CASSQPREDYGYTF; CDR3 DNA: TGCGCCAGCAGCCAACCCAGGGAGGACTATGGCTACACCTTC
clone size: .; J gene: TRBJ1-1; D gene: .; V gene: TRBV7-9; CDR3 protein: CASSSAGFYTEAFF; CDR3 DNA: TGTGCCAGCAGCTCAGCAGGATTTTACACTGAAGCTTTCTTT
clone size: many; J gene: TRBJ1-1; D gene: .; V gene: TRBV12-3/TRBV12-4; CDR3 protein: CASSLQGNTEAFF; CDR3 DNA: TGTGCCAGCAGTCTGCAGGGGAACACTGAAGCTTTCTTT
clone size: .; J gene: TRBJ1-2; D gene: .; V gene: TRBV10-3; CDR3 protein: CAISESGWDDGYTF; CDR3 DNA: TGTGCCATCAGTGAGTCGGGTTGGGACGATGGCTACACCTTC
clone size: many; J gene: TRBJ1-2; D gene: .; V gene: TRBV4-3; CDR3 protein: CASSQDSQGDYGYTF; CDR3 DNA: TGCGCCAGCAGCCAAGATTCGCAGGGAGACTATGGCTACACCTTC
clone size: .; J gene: TRBJ1-5; D gene: .; V gene: TRBV19; CDR3 protein: CASSYRPVGDQPQHF; CDR3 DNA: TGTGCCAGTAGTTACAGGCCGGTGGGGGATCAGCCCCAGCATTTT
clone size: .; J gene: TRBJ2-7; D gene: .; V gene: TRBV20-1; CDR3 protein: CSSRGVYEQYF; CDR3 DNA: TGCAGCTCCCGAGGAGTCTACGAGCAGTACTTC
clone size: .; J gene: TRBJ2-1; D gene: TRBD2; V gene: TRBV2; CDR3 protein: CASNLAGSIYNEQFF; CDR3 DNA: TGTGCCAGCAATCTAGCGGGATCTATCTACAATGAGCAGTTCTTC
clone size: many; J gene: TRBJ1-5; D gene: .; V gene: TRBV20-1; CDR3 protein: CSARPRDAVSNQPQHF; CDR3 DNA: TGCAGTGCTCGTCCCCGAGACGCGGTGAGCAATCAGCCCCAGCATTTT
clone size: .; J gene: TRBJ2-5; D gene: TRBD1; V gene: TRBV11-2; CDR3 protein: CASSPTGEQTQYF; CDR3 DNA: TGTGCCAGCAGCCCGACAGGGGAACAGACCCAGTACTTC
clone size: .; J gene: TRBJ1-2; D gene: TRBD1; V gene: TRBV5-5; CDR3 protein: CASSEGTGIGGYTF; CDR3 DNA: TGTGCCAGCAGCGAAGGGACAGGGATCGGTGGCTACACCTTC
clone size: .; J gene: TRBJ1-2; D gene: TRBD1; V gene: TRBV5-1; CDR3 protein: CASSDCLTGTLYGYTF; CDR3 DNA: TGCGCCAGCAGCGACTGCCTGACAGGGACACTTTATGGCTACACCTTC
clone size: .; J gene: TRBJ1-1; D gene: .; V gene: TRBV12-3/TRBV12-4; CDR3 protein: CASRRYQGTVYTEAFF; CDR3 DNA: TGTGCCAGCAGACGTTACCAGGGGACGGTGTACACTGAAGCTTTCTTT
clone size: .; J gene: TRBJ1-1; D gene: .; V gene: TRBV2; CDR3 protein: CASMRRGRDTEAFF; CDR3 DNA: TGTGCCAGCATGAGGAGGGGTCGGGACACTGAAGCTTTCTTT
clone size: .; J gene: TRBJ1-1; D gene: .; V gene: TRBV6-1; CDR3 protein: CASKWRVLMNTEASF; CDR3 DNA: TGTGCCAGCAAATGGCGAGTTCTCATGAACACTGAAGCTTCCTTT
clone size: .; J gene: TRBJ1-3; D gene: TRBD1; V gene: TRBV15; CDR3 protein: CATSRGTGGNTIYF; CDR3 DNA: TGTGCCACCAGCAGAGGGACAGGGGGAAACACCATATATTTT
clone size: many; J gene: TRBJ2-5; D gene: .; V gene: TRBV15; CDR3 protein: CATSIYGGETQYF; CDR3 DNA: TGTGCCACCAGCATCTACGGAGGAGAGACCCAGTACTTC
clone size: .; J gene: TRBJ2-7; D gene: .; V gene: TRBV2; CDR3 protein: CASSEWYASYEQYF; CDR3 DNA: TGTGCCAGCAGTGAATGGTACGCCTCCTACGAGCAGTACTTC
clone size: many; J gene: TRBJ2-7; D gene: .; V gene: TRBV9; CDR3 protein: CASSGDLSNSYEQYF; CDR3 DNA: TGTGCCAGCAGTGGGGACTTATCTAACTCCTACGAGCAGTACTTC
clone size: .; J gene: TRBJ1-2; D gene: TRBD1; V gene: TRBV20-1; CDR3 protein: CSARDRAGYGYTF; CDR3 DNA: TGCAGTGCTCGGGACAGGGCGGGCTATGGCTACACCTTC
clone size: many; J gene: TRBJ2-7; D gene: .; V gene: TRBV6-4; CDR3 protein: CASSMGTETREQYF; CDR3 DNA: TGTGCCAGCAGTATGGGGACGGAGACTCGGGAGCAGTACTTC
clone size: many; J gene: TRBJ2-5; D gene: TRBD1; V gene: TRBV12-3/TRBV12-4; CDR3 protein: CASSTGTGETQYF; CDR3 DNA: TGTGCCAGCAGCACCGGGACAGGGGAGACCCAGTACTTC
clone size: many; J gene: TRBJ2-3; D gene: TRBD2; V gene: TRBV7-7; CDR3 protein: CASSLVATSGGSTDTQYF; CDR3 DNA: TGTGCTAGCAGCTTAGTGGCTACTAGCGGGGGGAGCACAGATACGCAGTATTTT
clone size: many; J gene: TRBJ1-5; D gene: .; V gene: TRBV19; CDR3 protein: CASSISLWSNQPQHF; CDR3 DNA: TGTGCCAGTAGTATTTCCCTGTGGAGCAATCAGCCCCAGCATTTT
clone size: .; J gene: TRBJ2-7; D gene: .; V gene: TRBV19; CDR3 protein: CASSIGGTYEQYF; CDR3 DNA: TGTGCCAGTAGTATCGGGGGAACCTACGAGCAGTACTTC
clone size: once; J gene: TRBJ2-7; D gene: .; V gene: TRBV7-8; CDR3 protein: CASSLRTGGAYEQYF; CDR3 DNA: TGTGCCAGCAGCTTAAGAACAGGGGGGGCCTACGAGCAGTACTTC
clone size: .; J gene: TRBJ2-1; D gene: .; V gene: TRBV7-9; CDR3 protein: CASSQSTNNEQFF; CDR3 DNA: TGTGCCAGCAGCCAGTCGACCAACAATGAGCAGTTCTTC
clone size: .; J gene: TRBJ1-1; D gene: TRBD1; V gene: TRBV29-1; CDR3 protein: CSVLTGRTEAFF; CDR3 DNA: TGCAGCGTCTTGACAGGGAGGACTGAAGCTTTCTTT
clone size: .; J gene: TRBJ1-2; D gene: .; V gene: TRBV10-3; CDR3 protein: CAIILGVGEGHGYTF; CDR3 DNA: TGTGCCATCATCCTCGGTGTGGGTGAGGGGCATGGCTACACCTTC
clone size: .; J gene: TRBJ1-2; D gene: .; V gene: TRBV12-3/TRBV12-4; CDR3 protein: CASKREAYGYTF; CDR3 DNA: TGTGCCAGCAAGAGGGAGGCCTATGGCTACACCTTC
clone size: many; J gene: TRBJ2-5; D gene: .; V gene: TRBV13; CDR3 protein: CASSFDETQYF; CDR3 DNA: TGTGCCAGCAGCTTCGATGAGACCCAGTACTTC
clone size: .; J gene: TRBJ2-7; D gene: .; V gene: TRBV10-2; CDR3 protein: CASSDSTYEQYF; CDR3 DNA: TGCGCCAGCTCAGACTCCACCTACGAGCAGTACTTC
clone size: many; J gene: TRBJ2-7; D gene: .; V gene: TRBV4-1; CDR3 protein: CASSQVRTGGDSYEQYF; CDR3 DNA: TGCGCCAGCAGCCAAGTTAGGACGGGGGGCGACTCCTACGAGCAGTACTTC
clone size: .; J gene: TRBJ2-5; D gene: .; V gene: TRBV27; CDR3 protein: CASRPGTETQYF; CDR3 DNA: TGTGCCAGCAGACCCGGGACAGAGACCCAGTACTTC
clone size: many; J gene: TRBJ2-3; D gene: TRBD2; V gene: TRBV19; CDR3 protein: CASSIIAGGGTDTQYF; CDR3 DNA: TGTGCCAGTAGTATTATAGCGGGGGGGGGAACAGATACGCAGTATTTT
clone size: many; J gene: TRBJ2-7; D gene: TRBD2; V gene: TRBV9; CDR3 protein: CASSVGEGLYEQYF; CDR3 DNA: TGTGCCAGCAGCGTAGGGGAGGGGCTCTACGAGCAGTACTTC
clone size: once; J gene: TRBJ1-4; D gene: .; V gene: TRBV15; CDR3 protein: CATSGGSARGGKLFF; CDR3 DNA: TGTGCCACCAGCGGGGGATCGGCGAGGGGAGGAAAACTGTTTTTT